This is a list of T cell receptor beta chains from one sample in a study of shared clonotypes between healthy human individuals. Assay used: immunoSEQ multiplex PCR; TCRdb lists only in-frame clones, some missing. The sample has about 2.1 million clones; around 93% are singletons. The specimen was naive CD8+ T cells from PBMCs. The receptors stem from a man aged 18 to 29 in good health. Some clones in this sample may be carry-over from other donors' samples. CDR3s include the opening cysteine and the closing phenylalanine or tryptophan. The D gene is left open where the match is weak. Clone size is given for some rows only: seen once, a few or many times, or a class if the clone is expanded.

>.|TRBD2|TRBV6-5|TRBJ2-1
TGTGCCAGCAGTCCAGAAGCGGGAGGGTTGGAGCAGTTCTTC
CASSPEAGGLEQFF
>.|TRBD1|TRBV27|TRBJ2-2
TGTGCCAGCAGTTTCCGGGACAGGGTGCACGGGGAGCTGTTTTTT
CASSFRDRVHGELFF
>.|.|TRBV27|TRBJ2-5
TGTGCCAGCAGTTTATCCATTGACAGGACCCAAGAGACCCAGTACTTC
CASSLSIDRTQETQYF
>few|TRBD1|TRBV9|TRBJ1-1
TGTGCCAGCAGCGCTCCAGGGGGCCACACTGAAGCTTTCTTT
CASSAPGGHTEAFF
>.|TRBD2|TRBV27|TRBJ2-7
TGTGCCAGCCGTTTCGGCGGGAGGGCCTACGAGCAGTACTTC
CASRFGGRAYEQYF
>.|TRBD1|TRBV30|TRBJ1-5
TGTGCCTGGAGTGTGGGGACAGGGGCCTATCAGCCCCAGCATTTT
CAWSVGTGAYQPQHF
>.|.|TRBV7-2|TRBJ2-7
TGTGCCAGCAGCTTACTACTCCCTGCCGAGCAGTACTTC
CASSLLLPAEQYF
>once|TRBD1|TRBV7-2|TRBJ2-7
TGTGCCAGCAGCTCTCGTTTACAGGGGCCCGTCTACGAGCAGTACTTC
CASSSRLQGPVYEQYF
>once|.|TRBV11-2|TRBJ2-3
TGTGCCAGCAGAAGGACTGCCATGTACACAGATACGCAGTATTTT
CASRRTAMYTDTQYF
>.|.|TRBV29-1|TRBJ1-2
TGCAGCGTTTGGGCAGACTATGGCTACACCTTC
CSVWADYGYTF
>.|.|TRBV4-1|TRBJ1-2
TGCGCCAGCAGCCAAGGGATAGTTGACCGCGACTATGGCTACACCTTC
CASSQGIVDRDYGYTF
>.|TRBD1|TRBV7-9|TRBJ2-4
TGTGCCAGCAGCTCTACAGGGGGCGGGAACGAAAACATTCAGTACTTC
CASSSTGGGNENIQYF
>.|.|TRBV7-9|TRBJ2-7
TGTGCCAGCAGCTTCGGACAGCCCTCCTACGAGCAGTACTTC
CASSFGQPSYEQYF
>.|TRBD1|TRBV27|TRBJ2-2
TGTGCCAGCAGTCGACCCGTGACAGGGCAAGGGGAGCTGTTTTTT
CASSRPVTGQGELFF
>.|TRBD2|TRBV5-1|TRBJ2-3
TGCGCCAGCAGCTCAGCAGGCCGACTAGCGGGTGACGGGGATACGCAGTATTTT
CASSSAGRLAGDGDTQYF
>.|.|TRBV4-1|TRBJ1-2
TGCGCCAGCAGCCACCGCGGCCCGGATGGCTACACCTTC
CASSHRGPDGYTF
>.|.|TRBV7-2|TRBJ2-5
TGTGCCAGCAGCTTAGGGACTGGGATTAGCCAGACCCAGTACTTC
CASSLGTGISQTQYF
>.|TRBD1|TRBV7-2|TRBJ2-1
TGTGCCAGCAGCTCCCGACAGGGCAATGAGCAGTTCTTC
CASSSRQGNEQFF
>.|TRBD2|TRBV4-2|TRBJ2-5
TGTGCCAGCAGCCAAGATCAGGGACTAGTGCCACAAGAGACCCAGTACTTC
CASSQDQGLVPQETQYF
>.|TRBD1|TRBV27|TRBJ2-7
TGTGCCAGCAGTTCCCACAGGGGGCCCGACGAGCAGTACTTC
CASSSHRGPDEQYF